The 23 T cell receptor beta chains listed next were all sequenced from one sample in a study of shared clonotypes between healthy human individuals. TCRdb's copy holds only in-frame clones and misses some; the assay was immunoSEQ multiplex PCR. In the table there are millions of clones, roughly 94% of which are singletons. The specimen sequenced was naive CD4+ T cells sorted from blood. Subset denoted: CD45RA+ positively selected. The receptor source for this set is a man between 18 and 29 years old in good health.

CDR3 loop: CAISDPDSGNTIYF. The CDR3 region has the DNA TGTGCCATCAGTGACCCGGACTCTGGAAACACCATATATTTT. The chain combines TRBV10-3 with TRBJ1-3; D call uncertain. Per germline, CDR1 ENHRY and CDR2 SYGVKD. The CDR3 runs to 14 residues. V shed 3 bases and J shed 0 bases, with 6 bases lying between them.

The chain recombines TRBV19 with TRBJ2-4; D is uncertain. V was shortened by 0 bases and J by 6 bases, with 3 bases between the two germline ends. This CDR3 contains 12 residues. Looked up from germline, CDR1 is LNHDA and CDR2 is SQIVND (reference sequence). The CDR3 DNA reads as TGTGCCAGTAGTATAGAGGGAAACATTCAGTACTTC. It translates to CASSIEGNIQYF.

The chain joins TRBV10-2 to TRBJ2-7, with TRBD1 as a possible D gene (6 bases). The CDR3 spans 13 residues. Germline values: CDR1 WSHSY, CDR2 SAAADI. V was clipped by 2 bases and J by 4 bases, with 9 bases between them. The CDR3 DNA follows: TGCGCCAGCAGTGAGACAGGGAATTACGAGCAGTACTTC. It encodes CASSETGNYEQYF.

The CDR3 reads CASSLVFLQDNEKLFF. CDR3 sequence (DNA): TGTGCCAGCAGCTTAGTTTTTCTCCAAGATAATGAAAAACTGTTTTTT. V gene TRBV7-2 combines with J gene TRBJ1-4, with no clear D. Germline V CDR1 and CDR2: SGHTA, FQGNSA. Trimming took 1 base from V and 4 from J, leaving 13 bases between them. The CDR3 consists of 16 residues.

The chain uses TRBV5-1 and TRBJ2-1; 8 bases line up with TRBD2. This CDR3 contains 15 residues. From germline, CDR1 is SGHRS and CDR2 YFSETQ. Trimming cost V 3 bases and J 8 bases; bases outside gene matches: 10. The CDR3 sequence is CASSSAGGSRDEQFF. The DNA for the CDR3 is TGCGCCAGCAGCTCCGCGGGGGGATCCAGGGATGAGCAGTTCTTC.

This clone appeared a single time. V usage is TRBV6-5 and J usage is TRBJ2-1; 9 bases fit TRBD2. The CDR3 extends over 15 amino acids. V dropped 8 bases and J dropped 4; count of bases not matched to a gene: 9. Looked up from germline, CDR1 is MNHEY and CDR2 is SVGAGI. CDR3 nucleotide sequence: TGTGCCAGCTTTACGGGGACTAGCAGTTACAATGAGCAGTTCTTC. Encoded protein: CASFTGTSSYNEQFF.

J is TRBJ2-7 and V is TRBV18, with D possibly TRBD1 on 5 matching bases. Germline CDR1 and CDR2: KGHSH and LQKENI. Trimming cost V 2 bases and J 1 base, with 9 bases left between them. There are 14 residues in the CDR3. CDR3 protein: CASSPRAGSYEQYF. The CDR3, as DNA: TGTGCCAGCTCACCAAGGGCAGGGTCCTACGAGCAGTACTTC.

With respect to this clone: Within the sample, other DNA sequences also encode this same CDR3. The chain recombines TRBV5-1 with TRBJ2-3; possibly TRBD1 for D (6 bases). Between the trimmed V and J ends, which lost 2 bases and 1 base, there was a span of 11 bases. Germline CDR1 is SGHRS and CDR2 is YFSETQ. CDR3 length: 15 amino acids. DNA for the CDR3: TGCGCCAGCAGCTTAGGGGGTGACCGCACAGATACGCAGTATTTT. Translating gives CASSLGGDRTDTQYF.

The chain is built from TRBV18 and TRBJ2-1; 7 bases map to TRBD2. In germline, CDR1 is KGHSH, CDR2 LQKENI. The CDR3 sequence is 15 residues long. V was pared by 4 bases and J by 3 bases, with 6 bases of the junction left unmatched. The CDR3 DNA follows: TGTGCCAGCTCACAAATTTCGGGGGGCTACAATGAGCAGTTCTTC. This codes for CASSQISGGYNEQFF. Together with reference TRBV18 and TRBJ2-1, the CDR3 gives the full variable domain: NAGVMQNPRHLVRRRGQEARLRCSPMKGHSHVYWYRQLPEEGLKFMVYLQKENIIDESGMPKERFSAEFPKEGPSILRIQQVVRGDSAAYFCASSQISGGYNEQFFGPGTRLTVL.

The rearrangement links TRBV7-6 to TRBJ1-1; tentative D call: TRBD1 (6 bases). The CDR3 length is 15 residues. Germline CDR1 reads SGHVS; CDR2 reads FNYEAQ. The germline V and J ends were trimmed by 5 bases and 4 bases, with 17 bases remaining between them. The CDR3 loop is CASSHRGGPGTEAFF. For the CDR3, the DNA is TGTGCCAGCAGCCACCGCGGGGGGCCGGGCACTGAAGCTTTCTTT.

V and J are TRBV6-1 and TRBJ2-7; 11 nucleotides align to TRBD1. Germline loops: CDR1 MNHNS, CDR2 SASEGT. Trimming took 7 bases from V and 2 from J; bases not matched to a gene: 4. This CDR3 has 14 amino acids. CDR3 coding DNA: TGTGCCAGCAACAAGGACAGGGGGCCCTACGAGCAGTACTTC. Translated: CASNKDRGPYEQYF.

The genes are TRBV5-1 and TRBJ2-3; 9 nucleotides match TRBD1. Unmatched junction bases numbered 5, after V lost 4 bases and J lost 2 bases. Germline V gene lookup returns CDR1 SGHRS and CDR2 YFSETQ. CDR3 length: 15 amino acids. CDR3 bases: TGCGCCAGCAGCACGGGACAGGGACTCACAGATACGCAGTATTTT. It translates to CASSTGQGLTDTQYF.

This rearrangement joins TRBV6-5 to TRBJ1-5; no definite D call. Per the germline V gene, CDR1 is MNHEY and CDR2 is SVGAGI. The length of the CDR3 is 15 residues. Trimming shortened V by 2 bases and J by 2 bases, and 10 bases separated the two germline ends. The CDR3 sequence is CASSYAWGGNQPQHF. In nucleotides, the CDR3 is TGTGCCAGCAGTTACGCGTGGGGTGGCAATCAGCCCCAGCATTTT.

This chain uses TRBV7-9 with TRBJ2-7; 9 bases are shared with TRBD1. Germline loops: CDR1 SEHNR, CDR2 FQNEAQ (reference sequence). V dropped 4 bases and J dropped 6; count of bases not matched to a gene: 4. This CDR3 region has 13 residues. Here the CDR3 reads CASSSGTGSEQYF. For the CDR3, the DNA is TGTGCCAGCAGCTCCGGGACAGGGTCCGAGCAGTACTTC.

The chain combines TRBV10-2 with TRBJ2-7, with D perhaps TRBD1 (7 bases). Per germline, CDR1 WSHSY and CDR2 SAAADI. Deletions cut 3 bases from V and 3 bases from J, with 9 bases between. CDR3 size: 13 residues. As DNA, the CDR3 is TGCGCCAGCAGTGATCAGGGGGGCTACGAGCAGTACTTC. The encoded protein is CASSDQGGYEQYF.

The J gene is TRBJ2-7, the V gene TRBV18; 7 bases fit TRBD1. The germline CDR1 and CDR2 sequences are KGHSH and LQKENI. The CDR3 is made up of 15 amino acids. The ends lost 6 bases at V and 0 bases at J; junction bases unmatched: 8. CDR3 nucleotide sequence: TGTGCCAGCTCCCAGGACAGGTTGAGCTCCTACGAGCAGTACTTC. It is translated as CASSQDRLSSYEQYF.

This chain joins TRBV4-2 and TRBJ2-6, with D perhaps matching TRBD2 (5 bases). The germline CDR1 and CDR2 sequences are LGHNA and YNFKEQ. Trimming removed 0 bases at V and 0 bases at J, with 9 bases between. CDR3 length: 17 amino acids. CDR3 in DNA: TGTGCCAGCAGCCAAGACCCCGGAGGCTCTGGGGCCAACGTCCTGACTTTC. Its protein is CASSQDPGGSGANVLTF.

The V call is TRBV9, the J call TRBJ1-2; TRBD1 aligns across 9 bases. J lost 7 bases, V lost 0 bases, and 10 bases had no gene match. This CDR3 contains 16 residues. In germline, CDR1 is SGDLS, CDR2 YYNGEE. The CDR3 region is CASSVGDRDRVSGYTF. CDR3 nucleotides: TGTGCCAGCAGCGTAGGGGACCGGGACAGGGTCAGTGGCTACACCTTC.

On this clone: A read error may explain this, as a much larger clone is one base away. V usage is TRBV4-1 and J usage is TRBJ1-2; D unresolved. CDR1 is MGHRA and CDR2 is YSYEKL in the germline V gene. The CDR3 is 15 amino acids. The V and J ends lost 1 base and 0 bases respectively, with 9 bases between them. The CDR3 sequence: CASSQVVGANYGYTF. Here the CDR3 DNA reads TGCGCCAGCAGCCAAGTGGTCGGCGCTAACTATGGCTACACCTTC.

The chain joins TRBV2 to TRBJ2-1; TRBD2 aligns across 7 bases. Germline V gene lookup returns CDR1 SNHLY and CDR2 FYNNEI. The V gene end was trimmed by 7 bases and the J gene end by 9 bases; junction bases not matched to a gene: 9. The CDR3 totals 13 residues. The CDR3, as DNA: TGTGCCAGCAAGGGAACTAGCGTTGCTGAGCAGTTCTTC. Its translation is CASKGTSVAEQFF. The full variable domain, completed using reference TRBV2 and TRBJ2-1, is EPEVTQTPSHQVTQMGQEVILRCVPISNHLYFYWYRQILGQKVEFLVSFYNNEISEKSEIFDDQFSVERPDGSNFTLKIRSTKLEDSAMYFCASKGTSVAEQFFGPGTRLTVL.

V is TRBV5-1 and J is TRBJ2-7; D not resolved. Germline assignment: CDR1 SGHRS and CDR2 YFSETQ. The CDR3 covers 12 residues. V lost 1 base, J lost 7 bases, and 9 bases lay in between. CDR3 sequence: CASSLTLTEQYF. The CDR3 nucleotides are TGCGCCAGCAGCTTGACCCTTACGGAGCAGTACTTC.

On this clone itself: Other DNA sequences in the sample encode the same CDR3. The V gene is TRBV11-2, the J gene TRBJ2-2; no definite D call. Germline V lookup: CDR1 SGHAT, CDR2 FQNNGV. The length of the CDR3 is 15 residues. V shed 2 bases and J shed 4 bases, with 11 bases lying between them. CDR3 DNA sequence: TGTGCCAGCAGCTTAACTCCGGCTACCACCGGGGAGCTGTTTTTT. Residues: CASSLTPATTGELFF.

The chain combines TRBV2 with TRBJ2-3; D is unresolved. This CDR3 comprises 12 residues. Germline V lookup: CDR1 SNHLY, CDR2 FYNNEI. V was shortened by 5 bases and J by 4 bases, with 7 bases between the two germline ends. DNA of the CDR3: TGTGCCAGCAGTTCGACTTCAGATACGCAGTATTTT. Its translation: CASSSTSDTQYF.